One and the same sample provided the 5 T cell receptor beta chains below, sequenced in a study of graft-versus-host responses after intestinal transplantation. The method was immunoSEQ multiplex PCR; TCRdb's version includes in-frame clones alone and lacks a portion of them. This table has roughly 53,000 clones, about 89% appearing once. The sequencing used PBMCs, collected nearly 670 days after intestinal transplant. The receptors come from a human patient who received an intestinal transplant, so some T cells may come from the graft donor.

The chain joins TRBV9 to TRBJ2-3; TRBD2 matches at 10 bases. CDR3 length: 17 amino acids. The J segment lost 2 bases and the V segment lost 4 bases, leaving 10 bases of the junction unmatched. Germline CDR1 SGDLS, CDR2 YYNGEE. DNA for the CDR3: TGTGCCAGCAGCCCCACCCTCGGGACTAGCGTCACAGATACGCAGTATTTT. Encoded protein: CASSPTLGTSVTDTQYF.

This rearrangement joins TRBV7-2 to TRBJ2-7, with D hard to call. The CDR3 runs 15 residues. Germline V gives CDR1 SGHTA, CDR2 FQGNSA. The V gene lost 2 bases and the J gene lost 0 bases, with 11 bases spanning the gap. In nucleotides, the CDR3 is TGTGCCAGCAGCTTATCTTACCCCAACTCCTACGAGCAGTACTTC. This encodes CASSLSYPNSYEQYF.

The chain links TRBV29-1 to TRBJ2-5; D is perhaps TRBD1 (6 bases). Trimming cost V 4 bases and J 3 bases, with 21 bases left between them. Germline V gene sequence: CDR1 SQVTM, CDR2 ANQGSEA. CDR3 length: 16 amino acids. In DNA form, the CDR3 reads TGCAGCGTTGTTCTACTCCGGTGGGACAACGAAGAGACCCAGTACTTC. This gives the protein CSVVLLRWDNEETQYF. Full variable domain (missing parts from reference TRBV29-1 and TRBJ2-5): SAVISQKPSRDICQRGTSLTIQCQVDSQVTMMFWYRQQPGQSLTLIATANQGSEATYESGFVIDKFPISRPNLTFSTLTVSNMSPEDSSIYLCSVVLLRWDNEETQYFGPGTRLLVL.

V is TRBV4-1 and J is TRBJ1-1, with D possibly matching TRBD1 (6 bases). Per the germline V gene, CDR1 is MGHRA and CDR2 is YSYEKL. This CDR3 has 15 residues. The V and J ends lost 0 bases and 5 bases respectively, with 13 bases between them. Here the CDR3 DNA reads TGCGCCAGCAGCCAAGATCGGGGGCTGAGGACTGAAGCTTTCTTT. Protein sequence: CASSQDRGLRTEAFF.

V gene TRBV2 combines with J gene TRBJ1-2; D gene ambiguous. Looked up from germline, CDR1 is SNHLY and CDR2 is FYNNEI. With 8 bases removed from V and 1 base from J, the gap between germline ends came to 8 bases. The CDR3 spans 12 residues. The CDR3 is CASRGVNYGYTF. In nucleotides, the CDR3 is TGTGCCAGCCGGGGAGTTAACTATGGCTACACCTTC.